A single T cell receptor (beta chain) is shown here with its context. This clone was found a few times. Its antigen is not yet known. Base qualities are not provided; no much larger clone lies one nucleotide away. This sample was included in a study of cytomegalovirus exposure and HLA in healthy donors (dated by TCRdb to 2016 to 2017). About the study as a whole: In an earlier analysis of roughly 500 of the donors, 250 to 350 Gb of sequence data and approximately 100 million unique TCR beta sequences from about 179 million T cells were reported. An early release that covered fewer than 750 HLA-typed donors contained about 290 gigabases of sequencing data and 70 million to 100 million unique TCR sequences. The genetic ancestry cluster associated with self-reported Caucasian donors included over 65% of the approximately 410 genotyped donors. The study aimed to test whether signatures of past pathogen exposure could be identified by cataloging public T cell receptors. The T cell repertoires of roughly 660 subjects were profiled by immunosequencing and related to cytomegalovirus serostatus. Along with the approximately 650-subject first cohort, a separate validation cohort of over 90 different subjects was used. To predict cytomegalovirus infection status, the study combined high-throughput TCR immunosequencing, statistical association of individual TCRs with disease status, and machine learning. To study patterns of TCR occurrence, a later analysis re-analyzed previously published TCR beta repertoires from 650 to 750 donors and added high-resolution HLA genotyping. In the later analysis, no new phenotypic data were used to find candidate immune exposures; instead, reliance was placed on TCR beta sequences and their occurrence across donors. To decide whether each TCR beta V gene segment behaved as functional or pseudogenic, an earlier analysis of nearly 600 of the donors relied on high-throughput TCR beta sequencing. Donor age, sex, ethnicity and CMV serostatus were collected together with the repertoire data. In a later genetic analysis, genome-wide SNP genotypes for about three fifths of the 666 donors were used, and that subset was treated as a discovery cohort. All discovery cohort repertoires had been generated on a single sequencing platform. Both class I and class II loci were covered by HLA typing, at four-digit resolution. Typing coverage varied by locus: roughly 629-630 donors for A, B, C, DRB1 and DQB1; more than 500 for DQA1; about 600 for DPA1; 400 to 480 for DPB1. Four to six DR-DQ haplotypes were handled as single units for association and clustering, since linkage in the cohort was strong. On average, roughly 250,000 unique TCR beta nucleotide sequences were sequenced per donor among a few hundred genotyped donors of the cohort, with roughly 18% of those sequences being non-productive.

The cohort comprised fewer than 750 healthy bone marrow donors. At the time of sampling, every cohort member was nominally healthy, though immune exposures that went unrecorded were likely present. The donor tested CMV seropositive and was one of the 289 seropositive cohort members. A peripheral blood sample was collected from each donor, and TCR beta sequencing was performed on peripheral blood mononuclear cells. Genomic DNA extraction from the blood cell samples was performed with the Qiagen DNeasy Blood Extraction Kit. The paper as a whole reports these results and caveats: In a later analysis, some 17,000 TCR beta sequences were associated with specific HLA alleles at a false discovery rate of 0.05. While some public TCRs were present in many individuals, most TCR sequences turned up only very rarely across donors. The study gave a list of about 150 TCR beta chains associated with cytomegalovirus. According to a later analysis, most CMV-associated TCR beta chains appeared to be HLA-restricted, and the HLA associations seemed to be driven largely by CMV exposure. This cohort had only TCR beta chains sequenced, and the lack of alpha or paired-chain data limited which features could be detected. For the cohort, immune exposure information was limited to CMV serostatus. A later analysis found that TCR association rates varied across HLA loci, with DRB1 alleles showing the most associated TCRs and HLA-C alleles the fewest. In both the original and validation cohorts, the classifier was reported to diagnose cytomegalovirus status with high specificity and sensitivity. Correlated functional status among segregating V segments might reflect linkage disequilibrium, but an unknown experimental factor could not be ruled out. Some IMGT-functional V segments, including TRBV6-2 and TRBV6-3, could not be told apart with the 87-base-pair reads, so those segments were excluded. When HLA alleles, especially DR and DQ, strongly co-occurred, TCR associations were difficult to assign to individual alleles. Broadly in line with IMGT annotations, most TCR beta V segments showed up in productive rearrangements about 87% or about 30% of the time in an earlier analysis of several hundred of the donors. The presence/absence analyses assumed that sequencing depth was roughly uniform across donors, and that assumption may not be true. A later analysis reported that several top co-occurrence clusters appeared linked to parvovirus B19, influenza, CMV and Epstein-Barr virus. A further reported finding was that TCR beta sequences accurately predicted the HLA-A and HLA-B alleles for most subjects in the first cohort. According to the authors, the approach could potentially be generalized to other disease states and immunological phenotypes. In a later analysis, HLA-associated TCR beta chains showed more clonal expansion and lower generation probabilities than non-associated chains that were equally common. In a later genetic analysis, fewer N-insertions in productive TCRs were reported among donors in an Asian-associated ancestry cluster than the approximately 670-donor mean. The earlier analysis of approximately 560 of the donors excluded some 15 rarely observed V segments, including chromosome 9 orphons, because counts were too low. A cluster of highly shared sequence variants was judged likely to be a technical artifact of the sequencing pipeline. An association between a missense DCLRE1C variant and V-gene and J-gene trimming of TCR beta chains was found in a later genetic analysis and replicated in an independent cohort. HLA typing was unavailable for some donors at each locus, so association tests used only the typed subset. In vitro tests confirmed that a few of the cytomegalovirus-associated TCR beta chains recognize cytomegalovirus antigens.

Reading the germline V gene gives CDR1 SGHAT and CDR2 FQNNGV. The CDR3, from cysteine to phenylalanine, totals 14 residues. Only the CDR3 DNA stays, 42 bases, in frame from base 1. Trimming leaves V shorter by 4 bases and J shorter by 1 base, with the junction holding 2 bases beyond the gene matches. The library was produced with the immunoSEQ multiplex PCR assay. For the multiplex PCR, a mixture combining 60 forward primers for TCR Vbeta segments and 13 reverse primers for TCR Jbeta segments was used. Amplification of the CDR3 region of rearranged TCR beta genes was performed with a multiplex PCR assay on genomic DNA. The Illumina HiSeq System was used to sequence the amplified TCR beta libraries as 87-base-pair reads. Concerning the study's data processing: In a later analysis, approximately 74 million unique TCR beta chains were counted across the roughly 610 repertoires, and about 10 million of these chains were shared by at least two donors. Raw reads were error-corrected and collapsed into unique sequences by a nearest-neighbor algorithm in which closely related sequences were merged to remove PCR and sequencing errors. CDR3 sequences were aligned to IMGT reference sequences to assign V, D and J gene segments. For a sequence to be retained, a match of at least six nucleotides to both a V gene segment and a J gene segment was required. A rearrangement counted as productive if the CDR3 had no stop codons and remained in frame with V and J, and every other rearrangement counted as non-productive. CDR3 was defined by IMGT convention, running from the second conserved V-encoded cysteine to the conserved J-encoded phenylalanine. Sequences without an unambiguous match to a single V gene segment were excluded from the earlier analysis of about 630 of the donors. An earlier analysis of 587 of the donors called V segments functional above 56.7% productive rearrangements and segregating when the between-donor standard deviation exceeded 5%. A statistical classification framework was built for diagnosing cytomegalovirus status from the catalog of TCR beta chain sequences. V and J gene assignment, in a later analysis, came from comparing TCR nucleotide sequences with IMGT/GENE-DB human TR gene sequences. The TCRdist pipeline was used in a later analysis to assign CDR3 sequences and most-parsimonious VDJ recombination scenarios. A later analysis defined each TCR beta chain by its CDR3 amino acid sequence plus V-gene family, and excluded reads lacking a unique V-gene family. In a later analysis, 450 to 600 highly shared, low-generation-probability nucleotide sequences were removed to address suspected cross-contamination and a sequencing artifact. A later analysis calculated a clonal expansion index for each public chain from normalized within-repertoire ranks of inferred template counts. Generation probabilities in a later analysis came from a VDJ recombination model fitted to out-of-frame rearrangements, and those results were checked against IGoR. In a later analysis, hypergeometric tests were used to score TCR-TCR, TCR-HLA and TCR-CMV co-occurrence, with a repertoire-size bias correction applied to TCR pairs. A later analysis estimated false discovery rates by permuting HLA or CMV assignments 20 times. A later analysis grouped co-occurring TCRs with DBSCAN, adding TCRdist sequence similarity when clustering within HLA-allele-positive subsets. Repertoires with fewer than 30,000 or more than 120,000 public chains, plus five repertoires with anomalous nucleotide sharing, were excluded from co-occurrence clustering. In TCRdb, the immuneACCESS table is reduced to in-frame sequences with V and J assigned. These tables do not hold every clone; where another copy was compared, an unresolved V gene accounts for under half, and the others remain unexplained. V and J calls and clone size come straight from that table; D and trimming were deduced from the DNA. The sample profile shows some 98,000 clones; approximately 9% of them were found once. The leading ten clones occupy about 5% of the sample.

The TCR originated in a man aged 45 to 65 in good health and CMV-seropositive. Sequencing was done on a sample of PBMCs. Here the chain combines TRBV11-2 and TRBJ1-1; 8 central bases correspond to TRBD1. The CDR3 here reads CASSSGQGNTEAFF. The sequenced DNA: TGTGCCAGCAGCTCAGGACAGGGGAACACTGAAGCTTTCTTT.